The 9 T cell receptor beta chains in this list originate from one sample, sequenced in a study of T cells in Graves' hyperthyroidism and ophthalmopathy. RNA transcripts served as the template for amplifying TCR beta CDR3 regions. Using the HTBI primer set, a first-round RT-PCR was run on the TCR CDR3. MiXCR was run by TCRdb on the multiplex PCR reads, yielding one entry per CDR3 protein. The top ten hold around 28% of the sample, which has 200,000 to 250,000 distinct CDR3 sequences, roughly 15% seen once. The sequenced material came from blood. The source is a woman in her late teens or twenties with Graves' ophthalmopathy.

The sample holds many counts of this clonotype. This sequence joins TRBV20-1 and TRBJ2-1; 12 bases match TRBD2. This CDR3 spans 15 amino acids. Looked up from germline, CDR1 is DFQATT and CDR2 is SNEGSKA (reference sequence). V lost 0 bases, J lost 9 bases, and 6 bases stayed unmatched. The CDR3 here is CSARDRTSGRSEQFF. The CDR3, as DNA: TGCAGTGCTAGAGATCGAACTAGCGGGAGGAGTGAGCAGTTCTTC.

V and J are TRBV7-6 and TRBJ2-5; 10 bases align to TRBD2. The V and J ends lost 3 bases and 4 bases, in that order; junction bases with no gene match: 11. The CDR3 runs 17 residues. Germline V gene data show CDR1 as SGHVS and CDR2 as FNYEAQ. The CDR3 bases are TGTGCCAGCAGCTTGAGGACTAGCGGTGGTGGTATAGAGACCCAGTACTTC. Protein product: CASSLRTSGGGIETQYF.

The genes are TRBV29-1 and TRBJ2-7, with 10 bases identical to TRBD2. Germline V gene lookup returns CDR1 SQVTM and CDR2 ANQGSEA. CDR3 length: 17 residues. V was clipped by 6 bases and J by 0 bases; unmatched bases: 14. CDR3 region: CSVSYPGTSVSSYEQYF. The DNA of the CDR3 is TGCAGCGTCTCCTACCCCGGGACTAGCGTGAGCTCCTACGAGCAGTACTTC.

This clonotype appeared many times. This chain links TRBV5-1 with TRBJ2-3; D is ambiguous. Germline-derived CDR1 and CDR2 are SGHRS and YFSETQ. CDR3 length: 16 residues. Deletions cut 0 bases from V and 2 bases from J, with 13 bases between. The CDR3 sequence: CASSLGGTATTDTQYF. Written as DNA, the CDR3 is TGCGCCAGCAGCTTGGGCGGTACGGCAACCACAGATACGCAGTATTTT.

In its sample, this clonotype was seen a few times. Since a much larger clone is just one base distant, this may be a read error. Likely a read error: the CDR3 ends without its conserved phenylalanine or tryptophan. The CDR3 region is CASSLVGRNNQPQHS. The CDR3, as DNA: TGTGCCAGCAGTTTAGTGGGTCGGAACAATCAGCCCCAGCATTCT. V usage is TRBV27 and J usage is TRBJ1-5; D remains unclear. The CDR3 runs to 15 residues. V lost 2 bases and J lost 3, with 11 bases in between. Germline V CDR1 and CDR2: MNHEY, SMNVEV (reference sequence).

In its sample, this clonotype was seen many times. The V and J genes are TRBV11-2 and TRBJ2-7; perhaps TRBD2 as D (6 bases). Germline CDR1 reads SGHAT; CDR2 reads FQNNGV. The V gene lost 4 bases and the J gene lost 3 bases, with 16 bases spanning the gap. This CDR3 has 15 amino acids. CDR3 coding DNA: TGTGCCAGCAGCTCACGGGAGTTGGGAGACTACGAGCAGTACTTC. Protein product: CASSSRELGDYEQYF.

The chain has TRBV20-1 and TRBJ2-2; the match to TRBD2 covers 7 bases. With V trimmed by 7 bases and J by 6 bases, 5 bases remained unmatched. Germline V gene data show CDR1 as DFQATT and CDR2 as SNEGSKA (reference sequence). CDR3 length: 12 residues. CDR3 region: CSDNSGPGELFF. The CDR3 bases are TGCAGTGACAATAGCGGGCCCGGGGAGCTGTTTTTT.

At least ten counts were recorded for this clonotype. CDR3 DNA sequence: TGTGCCAGCAGCACGGGTTCGAACACTGAAGCTTTCTTT. This gives the protein CASSTGSNTEAFF. The V gene is TRBV13, the J gene TRBJ1-1; no definite D call. Deletions cut 5 bases from V and 1 base from J, with 8 bases between. The V gene's germline CDR1 is PRHDT and CDR2 FYEKMQ (reference sequence). CDR3 length equals 13 residues.

This clonotype was recorded many times. The J gene is TRBJ1-1, the V gene TRBV28; TRBD1 matches 11 bases. Germline V lookup: CDR1 MDHEN, CDR2 SYDVKM. The length of the CDR3 is 17 residues. V was pared by 2 bases and J by 1 base, with 6 bases of the junction left unmatched. The CDR3 is CASSLLPGTGGNTEAFF. CDR3 DNA sequence: TGTGCCAGCAGTTTACTGCCGGGGACAGGGGGGAACACTGAAGCTTTCTTT.